This TCR beta chain was identified during a study of T cells in Graves' hyperthyroidism and ophthalmopathy. Details on this clonotype: Its specificity is unknown.

Study findings and constraints: Separating ophthalmopathy from stable hyperthyroidism was achieved by a 13 V-J model. Blood shared most expanded thyroid clonotypes above 0.001.

Template material for amplifying TCR beta CDR3 regions consisted of RNA transcripts. The HTBI primer set drove a first-round RT-PCR of the TCR CDR3. TCRdb processed the multiplex PCR reads anew with MiXCR; each CDR3 protein has one entry. The repertoire holds roughly 300,000 distinct CDR3 sequences, with over 11% as singletons. Looked up from germline, CDR1 is MGHDK and CDR2 is SYGVNS. This CDR3 spans 14 amino acids. V lost 3 bases and J 2 bases, leaving 9 bases between the germline ends. Sequencing was done on a sample of blood. The sequence derives from a woman in her thirties with Graves' hyperthyroidism. The chain combines TRBV25-1 with TRBJ2-3, with D uncertain. This CDR3 reads CASSDPAVTDTQYF. The CDR3 DNA reads TGTGCCAGCAGTGATCCCGCAGTCACAGATACGCAGTATTTT.